A single sample is the source of the 27 T cell receptor beta chains below, sequenced in a study of cytomegalovirus exposure and HLA in healthy donors. The PCR made use of 60 Vbeta and 13 Jbeta primers. This table comes from immunoSEQ multiplex PCR, and its TCRdb copy is limited to in-frame clones, with some not included. This repertoire shows 150,000 or so clones, approximately 80% found once; its top ten account for 4% to 5%. The sequencing input was PBMCs. Every receptor here comes from a male donor in good health and CMV-seropositive.

The chain joins TRBV5-1 to TRBJ2-7; perhaps TRBD2 as D (6 bases). The germline V gene encodes CDR1 SGHRS and CDR2 YFSETQ. The CDR3 totals 14 residues. Between the trimmed V and J ends, which lost 0 bases and 6 bases, there was a span of 13 bases. CDR3 bases: TGCGCCAGCAGCTTGGAAGGTAACGGGGGCGAGCAGTACTTC. Amino acids: CASSLEGNGGEQYF.

This clone turned up a few times. The chain is built from TRBV2 and TRBJ2-3, with TRBD1 as a possible D gene (6 bases). CDR3 size: 16 residues. Trimming left V 1 base short and J 3 bases short, with 14 bases between. Germline V gene lookup returns CDR1 SNHLY and CDR2 FYNNEI. The CDR3 reads CASSEGGRGSTDTQYF. The CDR3 coding sequence is TGTGCCAGCAGTGAAGGGGGCAGGGGTTCGACAGATACGCAGTATTTT.

The V gene is TRBV21-1, the J gene TRBJ1-5; no check of the table's D call, TRBD1, against the DNA was made. TRBV21-1 is a pseudogene. The CDR3 length is 16 residues. DNA of the CDR3: TGTGCCAGCACCACAGGGAGCGACAGGTTCAGTCAGCCCCAGCATTTT. It is translated as CASTTGSDRFSQPQHF.

The chain is built from TRBV6-1 and TRBJ1-2; tentatively, D is TRBD1 (6 bases). Trimming pared 3 bases from V and 4 bases from J, leaving 15 bases between. The CDR3 is 15 residues long. Looked up from germline, CDR1 is MNHNS and CDR2 is SASEGT. The CDR3 region is CASSERSGDLYGYTF. As DNA, the CDR3 is TGTGCCAGCAGTGAGCGGTCAGGGGATCTCTATGGCTACACCTTC.

This clone was picked up a small number of times. The chain employs TRBV7-8 and TRBJ2-2, with D perhaps matching TRBD2 (5 bases). The CDR3 length is 14 residues. V lost 7 bases to trimming and J lost 5 bases, with 14 bases between them. Germline V gene data show CDR1 as SGHVS and CDR2 as FQNEAQ. CDR3 loop: CASTPGLWTGELFF. CDR3 DNA sequence: TGTGCCAGCACCCCCGGACTTTGGACCGGGGAGCTGTTTTTT.

The V gene is TRBV2, the J gene TRBJ1-5, with D perhaps matching TRBD1 (5 bases). V was clipped by 4 bases and J by 6 bases, with 10 bases between them. Per the germline V gene, CDR1 is SNHLY and CDR2 is FYNNEI. The CDR3 length is 13 residues. The chain's CDR3 is CASSAMQGQPQHF. CDR3 sequence (DNA): TGTGCCAGCAGTGCTATGCAGGGTCAGCCCCAGCATTTT.

V gene TRBV10-2 combines with J gene TRBJ2-2, with D tentatively TRBD2 (7 bases). The CDR3 spans 15 residues. Looked up from germline, CDR1 is WSHSY and CDR2 is SAAADI. Trimming shortened V by 8 bases and J by 4 bases, and 17 bases separated the two germline ends. CDR3 amino acids: CASSSLGGPTGELFF. DNA of the CDR3: TGCGCCAGCTCATCCTTGGGGGGGCCCACCGGGGAGCTGTTTTTT.

The V call is TRBV9, the J call TRBJ2-3; 14 bases are a match to TRBD2. V lost 2 bases, J lost 2 bases, and 1 base stayed unmatched. The CDR3 spans 16 residues. Germline assignment: CDR1 SGDLS and CDR2 YYNGEE. CDR3 region: CASSVGLAGDTDTQYF. The DNA of the CDR3 is TGTGCCAGCAGCGTGGGACTAGCGGGGGACACAGATACGCAGTATTTT.

Only one count was recorded for this clone. The chain joins TRBV5-1 to TRBJ1-2; TRBD1 agrees at 11 bases. The CDR3 extends over 15 amino acids. Per the germline V gene, CDR1 is SGHRS and CDR2 is YFSETQ. Trimming took 4 bases from V and 4 from J; bases not matched to a gene: 6. The CDR3 nucleotides read TGCGCCAGCAGCCCCGGGACAGGGGGGTCCTATGGCTACACCTTC. Translating it yields CASSPGTGGSYGYTF.

This clone occurred a few times. The rearrangement uses TRBV9 and TRBJ2-2, with 10 bases aligning to TRBD2. The CDR3 has 17 residues. V lost 0 bases and J lost 2; bases outside the gene matches: 4. Germline CDR1 reads SGDLS; CDR2 reads YYNGEE. DNA of the CDR3: TGTGCCAGCAGCGTAGGTAGCGGGGGGACTAACACCGGGGAGCTGTTTTTT. It yields the protein CASSVGSGGTNTGELFF.

The chain joins TRBV29-1 to TRBJ1-2; 11 nucleotides match TRBD1. Germline CDR1 and CDR2: SQVTM and ANQGSEA. Trimming cost V 2 bases and J 8 bases; bases outside gene matches: 13. The CDR3 contains 16 residues. The CDR3 protein is CSVEFYVGQGAIGYTF. In nucleotides, the CDR3 is TGCAGCGTTGAATTTTACGTTGGACAGGGGGCTATAGGCTACACCTTC.

A few counts support this clone. In DNA, the CDR3 is TGTGCCAGCAGTGAAGTCCCGTCCGATAGCTCCTACGAGCAGTACTTC. This translates into CASSEVPSDSSYEQYF. The chain joins TRBV2 to TRBJ2-7; no firm D call. The CDR3 extends over 16 amino acids. V lost 1 base and J 0 bases, leaving 13 bases between the germline ends. CDR1 is SNHLY and CDR2 is FYNNEI in the germline V gene.

The chain uses TRBV28 and TRBJ2-2; 9 bases match TRBD1. CDR3 length: 16 amino acids. After removal of 6 bases from V and 2 bases from J, the junction contained 7 bases not matched to a gene. Per the germline V gene, CDR1 is MDHEN and CDR2 is SYDVKM. For the CDR3, the DNA is TGTGCCAGCAGCCCCGGGACAGGGTTTAACACCGGGGAGCTGTTTTTT. Protein sequence: CASSPGTGFNTGELFF.

J is TRBJ2-1 and V is TRBV11-2, with 9 bases matching TRBD2. Trimming removed 3 bases from V and 6 bases from J; junction bases left unmatched: 15. The germline V gene has CDR1 SGHAT and CDR2 FQNNGV. The CDR3 has 18 residues. DNA for the CDR3: TGTGCCAGCAGCTTGTCTCCCTATGGGCTAGCGGGATCCAATGAGCAGTTCTTC. It is translated as CASSLSPYGLAGSNEQFF.

The chain couples TRBV5-4 to TRBJ2-1; D ambiguous. V dropped 4 bases and J dropped 10 bases, with 18 bases sitting between them. The CDR3 totals 14 residues. Looked up from germline, CDR1 is SGHNT and CDR2 is YYREEE (reference sequence). DNA of the CDR3: TGTGCCAGCAGCCACAACTCGCGGCACACCGAGCAGTTCTTC. It translates to CASSHNSRHTEQFF.

The chain recombines TRBV7-3 with TRBJ2-2, with 8 bases that match TRBD2. Trimming at V came to 2 bases and at J to 3 bases, leaving 11 bases not matched to a gene. Germline lookup yields CDR1 SGHTA and CDR2 FQGTGA. The CDR3 length is 18 residues. The CDR3 DNA reads TGTGCCAGCAGCTTACTGCCCAGGAGAGCGGGAGACACCGGGGAGCTGTTTTTT. It codes for CASSLLPRRAGDTGELFF.

V gene TRBV7-2 combines with J gene TRBJ2-7; no clear D gene. Germline V gives CDR1 SGHTA, CDR2 FQGNSA. The CDR3 is made up of 15 amino acids. Trimming removed 5 bases from V and 2 bases from J, with 16 bases in between. The CDR3 DNA reads as TGTGCCAGCAGCCCCTCCCAGGCGTCACCCTACGAGCAGTACTTC. Translation: CASSPSQASPYEQYF.

Comment on this clone: Mismatch with germline at one junction end may stem from a read error. The chain recombines TRBV7-9 with TRBJ1-2; D is unresolved. CDR3 length: 16 residues. Germline CDR1 reads SEHNR; CDR2 reads FQNEAQ (reference sequence). The CDR3 DNA is TGTTCCAGCAGCTTAGGAGGGTCAGGAACTAACTATGGCTACACCTTC. Protein: CSSSLGGSGTNYGYTF. Based on the CDR3 plus reference TRBV7-9 and TRBJ1-2, the full variable domain is DTGVSQNPRHKITKRGQNVTFRCDPISEHNRLYWYRQTLGQGPEFLTYFQNEAQLEKSRLLSDRFSAERPKGSFSTLEIQRTEQGDSAMYLCSSSLGGSGTNYGYTFGSGTRLTVV.

This CDR3 reads CASSVGLAGVEGELFF. The DNA of the CDR3 is TGTGCCAGCAGCGTGGGACTAGCGGGAGTTGAAGGGGAGCTGTTTTTT. The chain carries TRBV9 and TRBJ2-2, with 14 positions matching TRBD2. Germline values: CDR1 SGDLS, CDR2 YYNGEE. CDR3 length: 16 amino acids. J lost 8 bases, V lost 2 bases, and 5 bases had no gene match.

The V call is TRBV7-8, the J call TRBJ2-2; a possible D gene is TRBD2 (6 bases). This CDR3 has 14 amino acids. The V and J ends lost 1 base and 5 bases respectively, with 8 bases between them. CDR1 and CDR2 (germline): SGHVS, FQNEAQ. The CDR3 sequence is CASSLGGGTGELFF. CDR3 nucleotides: TGTGCCAGCAGCTTAGGGGGAGGAACCGGGGAGCTGTTTTTT.

Details on this clone: A junction boundary mismatches the germline segment, possibly from a read error. This chain links TRBV6-5 with TRBJ1-2; no clear D gene. The CDR3 has 14 amino acids. In germline, CDR1 is MNHEY, CDR2 SVGAGI. CDR3 nucleotides: TGTGTCAGCAGCCCCTTCGGAGGGAAGGGAGGCTACACCTTC. This sequence encodes CVSSPFGGKGGYTF.

The chain uses TRBV18 and TRBJ2-7; 7 nucleotides line up with TRBD1. The CDR3 runs 14 residues. Trimming cost V 0 bases and J 2 bases; bases outside gene matches: 1. The germline V gene encodes CDR1 KGHSH and CDR2 LQKENI. The CDR3 nucleotides are TGTGCCAGCTCACCACCGACAGGGCCCTACGAGCAGTACTTC. Encoded protein: CASSPPTGPYEQYF.

The chain recombines TRBV11-1 with TRBJ2-3; D perhaps matches TRBD2 (6 bases). CDR1 and CDR2 from the germline V gene are SGHAT and FQDESV (reference sequence). This CDR3 has 15 residues. Trimming removed 1 base at V and 1 base at J, with 9 bases between. The CDR3 DNA sequence: TGTGCCAGCAGCTTAGGGGCTAGCGGCACAGATACGCAGTATTTT. Translating it yields CASSLGASGTDTQYF.

Comments on this clone: The junction does not match germline at one end; this may be a read error. This chain uses TRBV20-1 with TRBJ1-2, with 9 bases aligning to TRBD1. Germline V gene sequence: CDR1 DFQATT, CDR2 SNEGSKA (reference sequence). The CDR3 has 9 amino acids. The CDR3 region has the DNA TGCAGTGCTCGGACAGGGGAGGTCTTC. This translates into CSARTGEVF.

The chain joins TRBV19 to TRBJ2-7; D may be TRBD2 (5 bases). The CDR3 covers 13 residues. Deletions cut 7 bases from V and 0 bases from J, with 10 bases between. Germline loops: CDR1 LNHDA, CDR2 SQIVND (reference sequence). CDR3 in amino acids: CASNEGSSYEQYF. In DNA form, the CDR3 reads TGTGCCAGTAACGAGGGAAGCTCCTACGAGCAGTACTTC. Combining the CDR3 with reference TRBV19 and TRBJ2-7 gives the whole variable domain DGGITQSPKYLFRKEGQNVTLSCEQNLNHDAMYWYRQDPGQGLRLIYYSQIVNDFQKGDIAEGYSVSREKKESFPLTVTSAQKNPTAFYLCASNEGSSYEQYFGPGTRLTVT.

J is TRBJ2-5 and V is TRBV13; D remains ambiguous. Germline values: CDR1 PRHDT, CDR2 FYEKMQ (reference sequence). CDR3 length: 11 amino acids. Trimming took off 3 bases at V and 5 bases at J, with 4 bases between the two ends. The CDR3 region is CASSFSETQYF. The CDR3 nucleotides are TGTGCCAGCAGCTTTAGCGAGACCCAGTACTTC. The full variable domain, rest sourced from reference TRBV13 and TRBJ2-5, is AAGVIQSPRHLIKEKRETATLKCYPIPRHDTVYWYQQGPGQDPQFLISFYEKMQSDKGSIPDRFSAQQFSDYHSELNMSSLELGDSALYFCASSFSETQYFGPGTRLLVL.

This chain uses TRBV2 with TRBJ1-5, with 11 bases aligning to TRBD1. Unmatched junction bases numbered 14, after V lost 2 bases and J lost 11 bases. In germline, CDR1 is SNHLY, CDR2 FYNNEI. The CDR3 spans 17 residues. The CDR3 sequence: CASSERGQGVSSVAQHF. CDR3 bases: TGTGCCAGCAGTGAAAGGGGACAGGGGGTTTCTAGTGTTGCCCAGCATTTT.